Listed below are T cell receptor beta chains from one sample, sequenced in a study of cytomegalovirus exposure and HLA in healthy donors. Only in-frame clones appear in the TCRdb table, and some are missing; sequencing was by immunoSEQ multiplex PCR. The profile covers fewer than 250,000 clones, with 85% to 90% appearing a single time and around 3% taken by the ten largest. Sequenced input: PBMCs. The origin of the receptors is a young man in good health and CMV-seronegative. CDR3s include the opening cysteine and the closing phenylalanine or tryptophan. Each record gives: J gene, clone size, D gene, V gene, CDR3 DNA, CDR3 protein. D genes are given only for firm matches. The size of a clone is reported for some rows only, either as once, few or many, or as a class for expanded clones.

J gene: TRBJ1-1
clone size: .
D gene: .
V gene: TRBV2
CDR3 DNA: TGTGCCAGCAGTGAAGGGAGATCTCACACTGAAGCTTTCTTT
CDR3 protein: CASSEGRSHTEAFF

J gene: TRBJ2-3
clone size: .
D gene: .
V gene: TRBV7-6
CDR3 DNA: TGTGCCAGCAGCTTAGGGACAGCCGGAACCTCTACCTCGGGCACAGATACGCAGTATTTT
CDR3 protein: CASSLGTAGTSTSGTDTQYF

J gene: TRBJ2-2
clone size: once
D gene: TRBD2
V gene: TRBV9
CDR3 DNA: TGTGCCAGCAGCCGGGACTATTCCGGGGAGCTGTTTTTT
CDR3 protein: CASSRDYSGELFF

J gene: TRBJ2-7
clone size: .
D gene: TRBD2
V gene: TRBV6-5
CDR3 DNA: TGTGCCAGCAGTTATTCTAGCGGGGGTCTCTACGAGCAGTACTTC
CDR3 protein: CASSYSSGGLYEQYF

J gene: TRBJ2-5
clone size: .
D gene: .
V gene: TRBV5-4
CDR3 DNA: TGTGCCAGCAGCCGGAGCGGGGAGACCCAGTACTTC
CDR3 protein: CASSRSGETQYF

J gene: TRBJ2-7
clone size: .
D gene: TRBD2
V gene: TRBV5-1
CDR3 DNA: TGCGCCAGCAGCTTGGGGGCCATGGCGGGAGAACGCGAGCAGTACTTC
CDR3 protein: CASSLGAMAGEREQYF

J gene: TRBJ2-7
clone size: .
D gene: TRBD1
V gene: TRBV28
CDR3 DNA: TGTGCCAGCAGTTTACGGACAGGGCACTACGAGCAGTACTTC
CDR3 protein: CASSLRTGHYEQYF

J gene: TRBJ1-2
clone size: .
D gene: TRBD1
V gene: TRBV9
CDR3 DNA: TGTGCCAGCAGCGTAGGGACAGGGGTCGGCTACACCTTC
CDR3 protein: CASSVGTGVGYTF

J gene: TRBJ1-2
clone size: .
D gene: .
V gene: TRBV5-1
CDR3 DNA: TGCGCCAGCAGCTTGGCCACAGAGGGATATGGCTACACCTTC
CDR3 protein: CASSLATEGYGYTF

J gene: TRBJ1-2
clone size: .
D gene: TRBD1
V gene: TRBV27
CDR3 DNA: TGTGCCAGCGGACTCGGGACAGGCCTTGGCTACACCTTC
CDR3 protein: CASGLGTGLGYTF

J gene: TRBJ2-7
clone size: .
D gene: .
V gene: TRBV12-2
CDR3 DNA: TGTGCAAGTAGTCGGGTAGACGAGCAGTACTTC
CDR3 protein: CASSRVDEQYF

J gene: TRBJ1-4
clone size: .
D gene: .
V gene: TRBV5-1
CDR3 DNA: TGCGCCAGCAGCCTGACTCTCGACGGTGAAAAACTGTTTTTT
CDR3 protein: CASSLTLDGEKLFF

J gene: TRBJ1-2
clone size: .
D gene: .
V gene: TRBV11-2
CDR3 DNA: TGTGCCAGCAGCTTAGTGCCCTCCCGGGGCTACACCTTC
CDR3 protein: CASSLVPSRGYTF

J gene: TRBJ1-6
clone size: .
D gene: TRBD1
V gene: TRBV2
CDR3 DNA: TGTGCCAGCAGTGGGGACAGGGAGGGATCACCCCTCCACTTT
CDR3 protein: CASSGDREGSPLHF

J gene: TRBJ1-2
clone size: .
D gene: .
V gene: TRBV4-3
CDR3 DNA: TGCGCCAGCAGCCAAGAAGGCAGAGGTTATGGCTACACCTTC
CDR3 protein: CASSQEGRGYGYTF

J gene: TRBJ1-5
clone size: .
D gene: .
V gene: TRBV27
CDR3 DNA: TGTGCCAGCAGTCCGAGGGTTGGGGTATGGCGCAATCAGCCCCAGCATTTT
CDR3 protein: CASSPRVGVWRNQPQHF

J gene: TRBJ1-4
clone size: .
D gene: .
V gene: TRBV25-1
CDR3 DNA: TGTGCCAGCAGTGACCAGGGTAGGGGTAATGAAAAACTGTTTTTT
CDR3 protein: CASSDQGRGNEKLFF

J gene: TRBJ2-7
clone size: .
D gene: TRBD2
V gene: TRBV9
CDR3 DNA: TGTGCCAGCAGCGTAGCCCTGACTAGCGGCTCCTACGAGCAGTACTTC
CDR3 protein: CASSVALTSGSYEQYF

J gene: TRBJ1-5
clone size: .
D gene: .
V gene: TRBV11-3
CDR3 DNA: TGTGCCAGCAGCTTTGGCCGACAGTGGGAGCCCCAGCATTTT
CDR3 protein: CASSFGRQWEPQHF

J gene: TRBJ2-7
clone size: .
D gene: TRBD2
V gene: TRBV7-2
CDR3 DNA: TGTGCCAGCAGCCCACGGGAGGACCTGTTCGAGCAGTACTTC
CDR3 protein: CASSPREDLFEQYF

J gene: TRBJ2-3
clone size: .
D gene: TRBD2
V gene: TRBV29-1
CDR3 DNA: TGCAGCGAATTAGAGAGGGCGGGGGAGGATACGCAGTATTTT
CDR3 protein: CSELERAGEDTQYF

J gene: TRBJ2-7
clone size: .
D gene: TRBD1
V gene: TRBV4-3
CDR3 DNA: TGCGCCAGCAGCCAAGAACAGGGGGGCGGCTACGAGCAGTACTTC
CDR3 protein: CASSQEQGGGYEQYF

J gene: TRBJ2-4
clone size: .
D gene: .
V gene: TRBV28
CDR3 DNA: TGTGCCAGCAGTCCTCCCAGGGCCCTAGCCAAAAACATTCAGTACTTC
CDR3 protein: CASSPPRALAKNIQYF

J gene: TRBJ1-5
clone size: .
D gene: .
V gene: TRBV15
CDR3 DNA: TGTGCCACCCAGCGTTCAGGGAACAATCAGCCCCAGCATTTT
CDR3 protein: CATQRSGNNQPQHF

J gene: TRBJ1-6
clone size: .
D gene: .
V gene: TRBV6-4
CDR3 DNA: TGTGCCAGCACTCCAAACCCAGGGAATTCACCCCTCCACTTT
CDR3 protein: CASTPNPGNSPLHF

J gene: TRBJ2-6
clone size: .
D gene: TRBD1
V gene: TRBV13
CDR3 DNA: TGTGCCACCAGCAGGACGAGGGGGCACGGTTCTGGGGCCAACGTCCTGACTTTC
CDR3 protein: CATSRTRGHGSGANVLTF

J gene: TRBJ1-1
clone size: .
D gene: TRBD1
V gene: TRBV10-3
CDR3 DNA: TGTGCCATCAGAGATGGACAGGGGAACACTGAAGCTTTCTTT
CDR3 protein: CAIRDGQGNTEAFF

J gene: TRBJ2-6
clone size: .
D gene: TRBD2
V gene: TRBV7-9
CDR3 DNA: TGTGCCAGCAGCTTAGCGGGACTAGCGGGAGCTGGGGCCAACGTCCTGACTTTC
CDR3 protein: CASSLAGLAGAGANVLTF

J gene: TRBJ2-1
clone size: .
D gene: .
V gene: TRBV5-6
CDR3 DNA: TGTGCCAGCAGCCAGGGGAATGAGCAGTTCTTC
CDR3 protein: CASSQGNEQFF